This T cell receptor beta chain comes out of a study of blood T cell repertoires in COVID-19. The repertoire was sequenced with immunoSEQ multiplex PCR; TCRdb's copy has only in-frame clones and lacks some. In the table there are 200,000 or so clones, 80% to 85% of which are singletons. Among Cohort 3 donors, those recovered had two negative PCRs, clearance, or symptom resolution. Germline loops: CDR1 DFQATT, CDR2 SNEGSKA (reference sequence). This CDR3 is 11 amino acids long. V trimming: 1 base; J trimming: 16 bases; junction bases outside the gene matches: 5. The TCR originated in a man aged 40-49 years who had recovered from COVID-19. The sequencing input was PBMCs or T cells enriched from blood (not recorded which). V is TRBV20-1 and J is TRBJ1-5; TRBD1 agrees at 9 bases. The CDR3 reads CSARVGQGQHF. DNA of the CDR3: TGCAGTGCTAGAGTCGGACAGGGGCAACATTTT.